The next 26 T cell receptor beta chains were all read from a single sample in a study of control samples from healthy donors and cancer patients. Measured with immunoSEQ multiplex PCR; TCRdb has only the in-frame clones, and not every one. The sample lists about 120,000 clones; more than 75% were seen once. Specimen: PBMCs. The receptors shown here come from a woman aged 55-69 years with lung cancer.

The chain links TRBV6-6 to TRBJ2-3, with 11 bases fitting TRBD2. The CDR3 extends over 16 amino acids. V lost 4 bases, J lost 0 bases, and 3 bases stayed unmatched. CDR1 is MNHNY, CDR2 SVGAGI, per germline (reference sequence). The CDR3 sequence: CASSFRTSGSTDTQYF. The DNA of the CDR3 is TGTGCCAGCAGTTTCCGGACTAGCGGGAGCACAGATACGCAGTATTTT.

The V gene is TRBV6-5, the J gene TRBJ2-7, with no clear D. The CDR3 spans 13 residues. Germline CDR1 reads MNHEY; CDR2 reads SVGAGI. With 3 bases removed from V and 0 bases from J, the gap between germline ends came to 6 bases. CDR3 amino acids: CASSYRSSYEQYF. In DNA form, the CDR3 reads TGTGCCAGCAGTTATCGTAGCTCCTACGAGCAGTACTTC.

The chain is built from TRBV29-1 and TRBJ2-1; 14 bases align to TRBD2. J lost 9 bases, V lost 7 bases, and 8 bases had no gene match. The length of the CDR3 is 14 residues. From germline, CDR1 is SQVTM and CDR2 ANQGSEA. The chain's CDR3 is CSGTGTSGSSEQFF. The CDR3 DNA sequence: TGCAGCGGGACGGGGACTAGCGGGAGTAGTGAGCAGTTCTTC.

V gene TRBV6-1 combines with J gene TRBJ2-7, with 14 bases that match TRBD2. The CDR3 runs to 18 residues. Trimming at V came to 4 bases and at J to 10 bases, leaving 18 bases not matched to a gene. Germline CDR1 is MNHNS and CDR2 is SASEGT. Here the CDR3 reads CASSAGTSGGPPQIKQYF. DNA for the CDR3: TGTGCCAGCAGTGCCGGGACTAGCGGGGGCCCTCCCCAGATAAAACAGTACTTC.

A single count supports this clone. The chain combines TRBV7-9 with TRBJ1-5; 8 bases map to TRBD1. With V trimmed by 5 bases and J by 2 bases, 2 bases remained unmatched. CDR1 SEHNR and CDR2 FQNEAQ come from the germline V gene (reference sequence). The CDR3 sequence is 14 residues long. The DNA of the CDR3 is TGTGCCAGCAGCGGACAGGGAGGCAATCAGCCCCAGCATTTT. Translated, it gives CASSGQGGNQPQHF.

The chain is built from TRBV30 and TRBJ2-7; TRBD2 aligns across 11 bases. The ends lost 2 bases at V and 4 bases at J; junction bases unmatched: 4. Germline assignment: CDR1 GTSNPN and CDR2 SVGIG (reference sequence). The CDR3 is 14 residues long. This chain's CDR3 is CAWSRTSGPYEQYF. The CDR3 coding sequence is TGTGCCTGGAGTCGGACTAGCGGGCCTTACGAGCAGTACTTC.

The rearrangement joins TRBV10-3 to TRBJ2-7; possibly TRBD2 for D (5 bases). CDR1 and CDR2 (germline): ENHRY, SYGVKD. Trimming cost V 3 bases and J 0 bases, with 6 bases left between them. The CDR3 consists of 13 residues. The CDR3 region is CAISDSVSYEQYF. The CDR3 region has the DNA TGTGCCATCAGTGATAGCGTCTCCTACGAGCAGTACTTC.

The chain links TRBV5-1 to TRBJ2-1, with 14 bases aligning to TRBD2. This CDR3 has 18 residues. Germline V gene lookup returns CDR1 SGHRS and CDR2 YFSETQ. V dropped 0 bases and J dropped 2; count of bases not matched to a gene: 4. The CDR3 reads CASSLGLAGGPTYNEQFF. In DNA form, the CDR3 reads TGCGCCAGCAGCTTGGGACTAGCGGGGGGGCCGACCTACAATGAGCAGTTCTTC.

This clone is a singleton in its sample. This chain links TRBV27 with TRBJ1-2; 8 bases fit TRBD1. Trimming cost V 2 bases and J 5 bases; bases outside gene matches: 4. Germline CDR1 MNHEY, CDR2 SMNVEV (reference sequence). CDR3 size: 14 residues. CDR3 nucleotide sequence: TGTGCCAGCAGTTTACAGGGGGCGGGTTATGGCTACACCTTC. Translation: CASSLQGAGYGYTF.

The chain links TRBV5-1 to TRBJ2-3; D is ambiguous. This CDR3 contains 12 residues. Trimming took off 0 bases at V and 4 bases at J, with 3 bases between the two ends. In germline, CDR1 is SGHRS, CDR2 YFSETQ. The CDR3 here is CASSLVADTQYF. Here the CDR3 DNA reads TGCGCCAGCAGCTTGGTGGCAGATACGCAGTATTTT.

This clone occurred once. The gene calls are TRBV3-1 (or the pseudogene TRBV3-2) and TRBJ1-3; D is unclear. V dropped 2 bases and J dropped 0 bases, with 8 bases sitting between them. This CDR3 has 15 residues. Germline V gene lookup returns CDR1 LGHDT and CDR2 YNNKEL (reference sequence). The CDR3 here is CASSQPRYSGNTIYF. In nucleotides, the CDR3 is TGTGCCAGCAGCCAACCCCGGTACTCTGGAAACACCATATATTTT.

The count of this clone is one. This chain uses TRBV7-8 with TRBJ2-2; D is unresolved. Per germline, CDR1 SGHVS and CDR2 FQNEAQ. The CDR3 runs 16 residues. Deletions cut 2 bases from V and 5 bases from J, with 15 bases between. The CDR3 sequence is CASSLRQARTTGELFF. The DNA of the CDR3 is TGTGCCAGCAGCTTACGGCAAGCACGAACGACCGGGGAGCTGTTTTTT.

The rearrangement uses TRBV2 and TRBJ1-6, with TRBD1 matching over 11 bases. After removal of 6 bases from V and 6 bases from J, the junction contained 4 bases not matched to a gene. The length of the CDR3 is 15 residues. In germline, CDR1 is SNHLY, CDR2 FYNNEI. CDR3 in amino acids: CASREDRGRNSPLHF. For the CDR3, the DNA is TGTGCCAGCAGGGAGGACAGGGGGCGTAATTCACCCCTCCACTTT. Using reference TRBV2 and TRBJ1-6 for the parts outside the CDR3, the full variable domain is EPEVTQTPSHQVTQMGQEVILRCVPISNHLYFYWYRQILGQKVEFLVSFYNNEISEKSEIFDDQFSVERPDGSNFTLKIRSTKLEDSAMYFCASREDRGRNSPLHFGNGTRLTVT.

V and J are TRBV6-5 and TRBJ1-2; D remains unclear. V lost 2 bases and J 8 bases, leaving 18 bases between the germline ends. CDR1 and CDR2 (germline): MNHEY, SVGAGI. The CDR3 sequence is 15 residues long. The CDR3 DNA reads TGTGCCAGCAGTTACCCGACTCCCAAAGATCAAGGCTACACCTTC. Amino acid sequence: CASSYPTPKDQGYTF.

This clone has a single count. This rearrangement joins TRBV29-1 to TRBJ2-5; the match to TRBD2 covers 14 bases. The germline gives CDR1 SQVTM, CDR2 ANQGSEA. The CDR3 runs 16 residues. Losses at the gene ends were 0 bases for V and 5 bases for J; bases not matched to a gene: 5. The CDR3 DNA reads as TGCAGCGTTGAAGATGGGACTAGCGGGAGTTTGGAGACCCAGTACTTC. Protein sequence: CSVEDGTSGSLETQYF.

This clone was recorded once. CDR3 nucleotide sequence: TGTGCCAGCAGCCAACCTCAGGGACACTATGGCTACACCTTC. It codes for CASSQPQGHYGYTF. J is TRBJ1-2 and V is TRBV7-2; tentative D call: TRBD1 (5 bases). Germline V gives CDR1 SGHTA, CDR2 FQGNSA. The V end lost 5 bases, the J end lost 3 bases, and 13 bases lay between the germline ends. The CDR3 runs to 14 residues.

This sequence joins TRBV5-4 and TRBJ2-3; 10 bases are shared with TRBD1. The J segment lost 2 bases and the V segment lost 4 bases, leaving 10 bases of the junction unmatched. Germline V gene sequence: CDR1 SGHNT, CDR2 YYREEE (reference sequence). This CDR3 comprises 17 residues. In DNA, the CDR3 is TGTGCCAGCAGCACGTTGACAGGGGGCTCTTTCACAGATACGCAGTATTTT. Translation gives CASSTLTGGSFTDTQYF.

This chain connects TRBV5-1 to TRBJ1-6, with D tentatively TRBD1 (5 bases). Germline lookup yields CDR1 SGHRS and CDR2 YFSETQ. The CDR3 contains 17 residues. V shed 0 bases and J shed 6 bases, with 16 bases lying between them. The CDR3 region is CASSLAGPDSGNSPLHF. The DNA for the CDR3 is TGCGCCAGCAGCTTGGCCGGTCCCGACAGCGGTAATTCACCCCTCCACTTT. Full variable domain (rest looked up from reference TRBV5-1 and TRBJ1-6): KAGVTQTPRYLIKTRGQQVTLSCSPISGHRSVSWYQQTPGQGLQFLFEYFSETQRNKGNFPGRFSGRQFSNSRSEMNVSTLELGDSALYLCASSLAGPDSGNSPLHFGNGTRLTVT.

The table lists this clone with a few counts. Mismatch with germline at one junction end may stem from a read error. J is TRBJ1-2 and V is TRBV4-3; 7 nucleotides line up with TRBD1. Germline loops: CDR1 LGHNA, CDR2 YSLEER. The CDR3 runs to 12 residues. The DNA for the CDR3 is TGCGCCAGCAGCCAAGATTCGGACAGGCCCTCCTTC. Translated, it gives CASSQDSDRPSF.

This chain joins TRBV7-2 and TRBJ1-2; possibly TRBD1 for D (5 bases). The V gene's germline CDR1 is SGHTA and CDR2 FQGNSA. The CDR3 is 13 residues long. Trimming removed 7 bases at V and 8 bases at J, with 17 bases between. The CDR3 DNA reads as TGTGCCAGCACCCTGGGGCGACATAGGGGCTACACCTTC. Protein sequence: CASTLGRHRGYTF.

The rearrangement uses TRBV11-3 and TRBJ1-2, with D maybe TRBD1 (6 bases). This CDR3 is built from 14 residues. CDR1 and CDR2 from the germline V gene are SGHNT and YENEEA. V lost 0 bases to trimming and J lost 5 bases, with 10 bases between them. The CDR3 coding sequence is TGTGCCAGCAGCTTAGATTTGACAGGATATGGCTACACCTTC. It yields the protein CASSLDLTGYGYTF.

The CDR3 here is CASSFPLLNYGYTF. DNA of the CDR3: TGTGCCAGCAGCTTCCCCCTTCTTAACTATGGCTACACCTTC. The V gene is TRBV13, the J gene TRBJ1-2; D unresolved. The CDR3 spans 14 residues. Trimming left V 3 bases short and J 1 base short, with 9 bases between. CDR1 is PRHDT and CDR2 is FYEKMQ in the germline V gene (reference sequence).

The chain joins TRBV3-1 (or the pseudogene TRBV3-2) to TRBJ2-2; D might be TRBD1 or TRBD2, each matching 5 bases. The CDR3 loop spans 15 amino acids. CDR1 is LGHDT, CDR2 YNNKEL, per germline (reference sequence). The V end was cut by 1 base, the J end by 5 bases, with 11 bases between. The CDR3 DNA is TGTGCCAGCAGCCAAGGTGGGACGGGAACCGGGGAGCTGTTTTTT. Translation gives CASSQGGTGTGELFF.

This clone has just a few counts. The chain couples TRBV28 to TRBJ2-7; 8 nucleotides match TRBD2. Trimming removed 5 bases from V and 2 bases from J; junction bases left unmatched: 14. The germline V gene encodes CDR1 MDHEN and CDR2 SYDVKM. This CDR3 has 17 residues. CDR3: CASSPGGGSGITYEQYF. CDR3 bases: TGTGCCAGCAGTCCCGGGGGGGGTAGCGGGATTACCTACGAGCAGTACTTC.

J is TRBJ2-6 and V is TRBV7-9; 7 nucleotides agree with TRBD1. The CDR3 extends over 17 amino acids. CDR1 and CDR2 (germline): SEHNR, FQNEAQ (reference sequence). Germline trimming cut 10 bases from V and 0 bases from J; bases unmatched to any gene: 12. The CDR3 sequence is CAIKRRDRFSGANVLTF. CDR3 in DNA: TGTGCCATCAAACGACGGGACAGATTCTCTGGGGCCAACGTCCTGACTTTC.

Only a few counts were recorded for this clone. The chain combines TRBV11-1 with TRBJ2-7, with 8 bases matching TRBD1. The junction had 8 bases not matched to a gene; V was cut back by 3 bases and J by 4 bases. The germline CDR1 and CDR2 sequences are SGHAT and FQDESV (reference sequence). CDR3 size: 15 residues. CDR3 loop: CASSLRTGHAYEQYF. The CDR3 DNA reads TGTGCCAGCAGCTTGAGGACAGGGCACGCGTACGAGCAGTACTTC.